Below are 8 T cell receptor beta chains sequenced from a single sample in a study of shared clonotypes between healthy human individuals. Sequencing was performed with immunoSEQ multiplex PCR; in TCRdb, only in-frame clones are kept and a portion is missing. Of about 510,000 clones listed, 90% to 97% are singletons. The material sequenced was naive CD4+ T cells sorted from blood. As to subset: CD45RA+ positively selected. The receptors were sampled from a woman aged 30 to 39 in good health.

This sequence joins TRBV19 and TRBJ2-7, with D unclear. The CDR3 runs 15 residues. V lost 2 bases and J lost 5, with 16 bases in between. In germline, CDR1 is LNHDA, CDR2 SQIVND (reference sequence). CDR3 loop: CASSITGPISDEQYF. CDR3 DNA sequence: TGTGCCAGTAGTATAACCGGGCCTATATCCGACGAGCAGTACTTC.

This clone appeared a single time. The CDR3 DNA reads TGTGCCAGTAGTATAGAAGCGACTATAGGCCAGCCCCAGCATTTT. This translates into CASSIEATIGQPQHF. V and J are TRBV19 and TRBJ1-5; no reliable D call. Trimming left V 0 bases short and J 7 bases short, with 13 bases between. The CDR3 consists of 15 residues. Germline V lookup: CDR1 LNHDA, CDR2 SQIVND (reference sequence).

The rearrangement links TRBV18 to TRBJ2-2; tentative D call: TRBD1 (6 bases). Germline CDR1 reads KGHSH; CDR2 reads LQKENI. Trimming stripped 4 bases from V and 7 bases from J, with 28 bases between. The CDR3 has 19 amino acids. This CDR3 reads CASSLYAPDSLIPGGELFF. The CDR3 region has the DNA TGTGCCAGCTCACTCTACGCCCCGGACAGTTTAATTCCAGGCGGGGAGCTGTTTTTT.

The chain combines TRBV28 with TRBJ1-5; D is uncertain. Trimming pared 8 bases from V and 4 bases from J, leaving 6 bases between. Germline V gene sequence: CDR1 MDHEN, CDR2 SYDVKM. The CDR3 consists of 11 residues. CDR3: CASCRNQPQHF. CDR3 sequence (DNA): TGTGCCAGCTGCAGGAATCAGCCCCAGCATTTT.

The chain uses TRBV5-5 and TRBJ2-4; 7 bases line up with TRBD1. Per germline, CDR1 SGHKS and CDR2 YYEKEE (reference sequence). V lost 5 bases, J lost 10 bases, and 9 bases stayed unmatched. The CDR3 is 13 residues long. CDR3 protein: CASRPTGSRIQYF. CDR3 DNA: TGTGCCAGCAGACCGACAGGGTCTCGGATTCAGTACTTC. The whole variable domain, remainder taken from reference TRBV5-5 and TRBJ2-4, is DAGVTQSPTHLIKTRGQQVTLRCSPISGHKSVSWYQQVLGQGPQFIFQYYEKEERGRGNFPDRFSARQFPNYSSELNVNALLLGDSALYLCASRPTGSRIQYFGAGTRLSVL.

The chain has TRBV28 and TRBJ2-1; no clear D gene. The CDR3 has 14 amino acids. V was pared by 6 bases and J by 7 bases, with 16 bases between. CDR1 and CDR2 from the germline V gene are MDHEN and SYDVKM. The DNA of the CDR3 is TGTGCCAGCAGCCTGCGCACACCCACGAATGAGCAGTTCTTC. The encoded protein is CASSLRTPTNEQFF.

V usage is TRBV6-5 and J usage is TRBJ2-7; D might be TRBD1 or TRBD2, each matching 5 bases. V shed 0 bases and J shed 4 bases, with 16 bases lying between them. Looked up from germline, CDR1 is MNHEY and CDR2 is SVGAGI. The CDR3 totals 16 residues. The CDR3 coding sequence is TGTGCCAGCAGTTACTCGGGGACCGCGGCTGGATACGAGCAGTACTTC. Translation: CASSYSGTAAGYEQYF.

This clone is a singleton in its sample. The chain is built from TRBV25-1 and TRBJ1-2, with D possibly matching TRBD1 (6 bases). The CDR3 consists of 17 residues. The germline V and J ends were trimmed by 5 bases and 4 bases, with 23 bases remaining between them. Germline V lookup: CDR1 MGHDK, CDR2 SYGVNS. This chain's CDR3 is CASSPLQGSTGVYGYTF. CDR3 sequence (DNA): TGTGCCAGCAGTCCCCTCCAGGGATCGACAGGAGTCTATGGCTACACCTTC.